This TCR beta chain was profiled in a study of T cells in Graves' hyperthyroidism and ophthalmopathy. The V end was cut by 5 bases, the J end by 7 bases, with 16 bases between. The CDR3 loop spans 14 amino acids. Germline V CDR1 and CDR2: SGDLS, YYNGEE. RNA transcripts served as the template for amplifying TCR beta CDR3 regions. With the HTBI primer set, the TCR CDR3 went through a first round of RT-PCR. TCRdb fed the multiplex PCR reads into MiXCR, producing one record per CDR3 protein. The repertoire has hundreds of thousands of distinct CDR3 sequences, 15% to 19% of them found once; the top ten carry 7.5% to 8%.

The TCR originated in a woman between 18 and 30 years old with Graves' hyperthyroidism. The sample was blood. This sequence joins TRBV9 and TRBJ1-5, with D maybe TRBD1 (6 bases). This CDR3 reads CASSEGGRWQPQHF. In DNA form, the CDR3 reads TGTGCCAGCAGTGAGGGGGGGCGATGGCAGCCCCAGCATTTT.